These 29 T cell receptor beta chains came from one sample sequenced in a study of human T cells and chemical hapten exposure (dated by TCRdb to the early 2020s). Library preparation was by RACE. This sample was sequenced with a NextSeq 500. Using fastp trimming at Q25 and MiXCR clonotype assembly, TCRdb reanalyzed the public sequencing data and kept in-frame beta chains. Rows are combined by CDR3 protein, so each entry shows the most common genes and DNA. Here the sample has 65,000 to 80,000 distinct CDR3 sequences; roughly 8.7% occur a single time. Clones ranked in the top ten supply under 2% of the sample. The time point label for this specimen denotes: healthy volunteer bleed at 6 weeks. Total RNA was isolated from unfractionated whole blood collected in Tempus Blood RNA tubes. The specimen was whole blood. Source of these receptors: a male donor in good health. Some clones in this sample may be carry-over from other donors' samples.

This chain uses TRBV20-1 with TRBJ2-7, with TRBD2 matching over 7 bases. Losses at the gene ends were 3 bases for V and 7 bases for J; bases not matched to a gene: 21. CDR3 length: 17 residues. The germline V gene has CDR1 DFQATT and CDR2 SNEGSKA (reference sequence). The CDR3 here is CSASGGGDWSGMREQYF. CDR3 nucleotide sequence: TGCAGTGCTAGCGGTGGGGGTGACTGGAGCGGGATGAGGGAGCAGTACTTC.

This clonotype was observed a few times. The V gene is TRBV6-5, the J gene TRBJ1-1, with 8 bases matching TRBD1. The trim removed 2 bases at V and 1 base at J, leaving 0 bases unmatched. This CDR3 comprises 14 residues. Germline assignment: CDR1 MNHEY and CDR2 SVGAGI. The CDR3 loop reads CASSYGTGNTEAFF. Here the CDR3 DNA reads TGTGCCAGCAGTTACGGGACAGGGAACACTGAAGCTTTCTTT.

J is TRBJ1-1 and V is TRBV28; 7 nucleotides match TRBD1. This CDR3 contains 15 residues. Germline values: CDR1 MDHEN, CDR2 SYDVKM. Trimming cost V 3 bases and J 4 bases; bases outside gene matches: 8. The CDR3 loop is CASSFIGGIFTEAFF. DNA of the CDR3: TGTGCCAGCAGTTTCATAGGGGGCATTTTCACTGAAGCTTTCTTT. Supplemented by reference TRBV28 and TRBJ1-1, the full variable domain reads DVKVTQSSRYLVKRTGEKVFLECVQDMDHENMFWYRQDPGLGLRLIYFSYDVKMKEKGDIPEGYSVSREKKERFSLILESASTNQTSMYLCASSFIGGIFTEAFFGQGTRLTVV.

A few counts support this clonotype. The CDR3, as DNA: TGTGCCAGCAGCTTTTTGGGCCAGGGAAAAAACATTCAGTACTTC. Translating it yields CASSFLGQGKNIQYF. V and J are TRBV7-9 and TRBJ2-4; TRBD1 might be the D (5 bases). The CDR3 contains 15 residues. V was trimmed by 3 bases and J by 4 bases, leaving 13 bases between them. Germline-derived CDR1 and CDR2 are SEHNR and FQNEAQ (reference sequence).

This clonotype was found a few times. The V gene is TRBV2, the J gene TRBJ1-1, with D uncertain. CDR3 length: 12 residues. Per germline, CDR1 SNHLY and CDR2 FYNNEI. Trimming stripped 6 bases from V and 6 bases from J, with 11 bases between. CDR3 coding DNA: TGTGCCAGCAGCCCCTGGACCTCTGAAGCTTTCTTT. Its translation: CASSPWTSEAFF.

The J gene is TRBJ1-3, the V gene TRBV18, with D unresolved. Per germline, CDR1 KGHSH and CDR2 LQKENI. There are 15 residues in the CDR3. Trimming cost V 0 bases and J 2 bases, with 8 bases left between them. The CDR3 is CASSPPEGTGNTIYF. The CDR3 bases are TGTGCCAGCTCACCACCGGAGGGAACTGGAAACACCATATATTTT.

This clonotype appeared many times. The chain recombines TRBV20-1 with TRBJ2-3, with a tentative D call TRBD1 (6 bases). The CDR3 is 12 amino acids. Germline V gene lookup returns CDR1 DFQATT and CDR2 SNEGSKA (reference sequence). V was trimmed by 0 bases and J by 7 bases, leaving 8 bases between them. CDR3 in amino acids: CSAREGQNTQYF. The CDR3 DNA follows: TGCAGTGCTAGAGAGGGACAAAATACGCAGTATTTT.

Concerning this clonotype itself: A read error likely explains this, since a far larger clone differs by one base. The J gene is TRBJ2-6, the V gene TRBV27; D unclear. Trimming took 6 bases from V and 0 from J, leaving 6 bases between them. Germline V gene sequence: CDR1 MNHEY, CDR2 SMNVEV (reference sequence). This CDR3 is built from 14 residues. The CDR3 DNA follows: TGTGCCAGCAGAGACAACTCTGGGGCCAACGTCCTGACTTTC. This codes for CASRDNSGANVLTF.

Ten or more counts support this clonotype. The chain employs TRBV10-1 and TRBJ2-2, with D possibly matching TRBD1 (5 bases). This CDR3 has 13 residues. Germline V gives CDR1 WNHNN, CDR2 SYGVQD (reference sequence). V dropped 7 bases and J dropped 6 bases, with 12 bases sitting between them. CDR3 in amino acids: CASNTGPAGELFF. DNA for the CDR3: TGCGCCAGCAACACAGGCCCTGCCGGGGAGCTGTTTTTT.

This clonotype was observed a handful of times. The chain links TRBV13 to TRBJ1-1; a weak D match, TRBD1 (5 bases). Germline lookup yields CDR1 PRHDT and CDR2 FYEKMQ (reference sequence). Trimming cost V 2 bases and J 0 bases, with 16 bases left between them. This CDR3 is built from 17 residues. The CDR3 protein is CASSLTEFAGMNTEAFF. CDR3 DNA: TGTGCCAGCAGCTTAACTGAGTTTGCAGGGATGAACACTGAAGCTTTCTTT.

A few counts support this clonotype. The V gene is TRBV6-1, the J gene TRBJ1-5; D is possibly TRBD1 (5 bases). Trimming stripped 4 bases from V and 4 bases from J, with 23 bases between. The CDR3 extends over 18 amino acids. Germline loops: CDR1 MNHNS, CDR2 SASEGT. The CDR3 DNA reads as TGTGCCAGCAGTGGAATCCGGACACCGAAACGAATAAATCAGCCCCAGCATTTT. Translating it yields CASSGIRTPKRINQPQHF.

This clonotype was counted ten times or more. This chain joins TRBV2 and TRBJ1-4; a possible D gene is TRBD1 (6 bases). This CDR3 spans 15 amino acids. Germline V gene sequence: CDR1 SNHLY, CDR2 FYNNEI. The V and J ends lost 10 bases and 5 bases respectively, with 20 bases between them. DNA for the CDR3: TGTGCCACACGACAGGACGCCGGTTCCAATGAAAAACTGTTTTTT. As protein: CATRQDAGSNEKLFF.

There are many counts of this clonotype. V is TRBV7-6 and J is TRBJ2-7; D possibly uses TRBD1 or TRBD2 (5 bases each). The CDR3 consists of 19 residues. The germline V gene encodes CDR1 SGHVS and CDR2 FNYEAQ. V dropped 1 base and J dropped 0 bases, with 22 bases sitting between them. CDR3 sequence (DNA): TGTGCCAGCAGCTTAGTCGGCCCTCAGGGAGATTTACCCTCCTACGAGCAGTACTTC. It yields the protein CASSLVGPQGDLPSYEQYF.

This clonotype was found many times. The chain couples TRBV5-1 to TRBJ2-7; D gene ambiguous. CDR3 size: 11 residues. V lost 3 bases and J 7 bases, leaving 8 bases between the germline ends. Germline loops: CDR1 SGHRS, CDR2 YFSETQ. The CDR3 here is CASSSGLEQYF. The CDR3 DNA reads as TGCGCCAGCAGCTCCGGATTGGAGCAGTACTTC.

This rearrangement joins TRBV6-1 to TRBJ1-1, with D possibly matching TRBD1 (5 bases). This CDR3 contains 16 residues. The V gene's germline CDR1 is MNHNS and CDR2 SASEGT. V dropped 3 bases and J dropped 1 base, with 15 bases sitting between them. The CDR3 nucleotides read TGTGCCAGCAGTGACGGGGGGGTGGGTCCGAACACTGAAGCTTTCTTT. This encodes CASSDGGVGPNTEAFF.

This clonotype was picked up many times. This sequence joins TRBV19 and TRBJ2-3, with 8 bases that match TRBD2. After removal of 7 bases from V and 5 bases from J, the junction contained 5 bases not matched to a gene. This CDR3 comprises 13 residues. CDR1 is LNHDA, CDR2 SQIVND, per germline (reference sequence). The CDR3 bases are TGTGCCAGTACCCCCCGGGGGGGAGATACGCAGTATTTT. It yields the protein CASTPRGGDTQYF.

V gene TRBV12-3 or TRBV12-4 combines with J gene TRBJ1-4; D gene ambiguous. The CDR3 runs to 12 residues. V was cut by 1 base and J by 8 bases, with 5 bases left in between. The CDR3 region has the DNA TGTGCCAGCAGTTTAGACACCGAAAAACTGTTTTTT. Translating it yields CASSLDTEKLFF.

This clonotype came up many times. The chain's CDR3 is CASSGQADEAGELFF. Written as DNA, the CDR3 is TGTGCCAGCAGCGGACAGGCCGATGAGGCCGGGGAGCTGTTTTTT. This chain links TRBV6-4 with TRBJ2-2; TRBD1 matches 7 bases. CDR1 and CDR2 (germline): MRHNA, SNTAGT. The CDR3 contains 15 residues. J was trimmed by 6 bases and V by 6 bases; bases with no gene match: 10.

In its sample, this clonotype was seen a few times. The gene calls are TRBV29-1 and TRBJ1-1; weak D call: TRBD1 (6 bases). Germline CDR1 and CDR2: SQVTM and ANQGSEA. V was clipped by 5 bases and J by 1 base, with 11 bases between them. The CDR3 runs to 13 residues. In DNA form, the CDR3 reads TGCAGCGTTATGGAGGGACAGAACACTGAAGCTTTCTTT. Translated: CSVMEGQNTEAFF.

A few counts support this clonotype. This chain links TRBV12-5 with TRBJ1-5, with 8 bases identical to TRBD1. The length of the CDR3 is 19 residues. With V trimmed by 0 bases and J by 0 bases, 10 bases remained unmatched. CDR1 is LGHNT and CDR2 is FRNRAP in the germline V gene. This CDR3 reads CASGLVPWTGFDSNQPQHF. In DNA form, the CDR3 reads TGTGCTAGTGGTTTGGTACCTTGGACAGGGTTCGATAGCAATCAGCCCCAGCATTTT.

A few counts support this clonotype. The CDR3 bases are TGTGCCAGCAGTTTATCGGTGAATCAGCCCCAGCATTTT. As protein: CASSLSVNQPQHF. This rearrangement joins TRBV27 to TRBJ1-5; no clear D. CDR3 length: 13 residues. The germline V gene has CDR1 MNHEY and CDR2 SMNVEV (reference sequence). V lost 0 bases, J lost 4 bases, and 4 bases lay in between.

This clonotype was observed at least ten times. The CDR3 loop is CASSSSGVTDTQYF. The CDR3 DNA sequence: TGTGCCAGCAGTTCCAGCGGGGTCACAGATACGCAGTATTTT. The genes are TRBV7-9 and TRBJ2-3; 7 nucleotides agree with TRBD2. Germline lookup yields CDR1 SEHNR and CDR2 FQNEAQ (reference sequence). This CDR3 has 14 amino acids. After removal of 6 bases from V and 2 bases from J, the junction contained 5 bases not matched to a gene.

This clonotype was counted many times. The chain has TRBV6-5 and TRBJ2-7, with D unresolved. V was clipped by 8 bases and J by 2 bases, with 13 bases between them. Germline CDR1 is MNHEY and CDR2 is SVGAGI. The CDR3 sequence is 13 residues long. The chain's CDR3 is CASSRTGTYEQYF. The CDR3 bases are TGTGCCAGCTCCCGGACGGGTACCTACGAGCAGTACTTC.

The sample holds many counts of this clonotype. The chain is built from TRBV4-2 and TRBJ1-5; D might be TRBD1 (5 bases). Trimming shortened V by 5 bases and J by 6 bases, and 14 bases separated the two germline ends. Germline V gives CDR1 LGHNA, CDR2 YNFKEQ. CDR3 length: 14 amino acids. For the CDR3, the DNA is TGTGCCAGCAGCGACACGCAGGGTGGTCAGCCCCAGCATTTT. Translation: CASSDTQGGQPQHF.

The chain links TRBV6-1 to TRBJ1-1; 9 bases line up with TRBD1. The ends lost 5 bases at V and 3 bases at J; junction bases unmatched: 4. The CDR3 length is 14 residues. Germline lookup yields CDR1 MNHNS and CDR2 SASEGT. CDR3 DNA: TGTGCCAGCAGTCTTTACAGGGGGCACACTGAAGCTTTCTTT. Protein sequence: CASSLYRGHTEAFF.

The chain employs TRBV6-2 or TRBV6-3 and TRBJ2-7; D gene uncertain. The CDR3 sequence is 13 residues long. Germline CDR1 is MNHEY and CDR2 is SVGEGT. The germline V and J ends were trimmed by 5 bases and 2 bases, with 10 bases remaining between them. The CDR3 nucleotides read TGTGCCAGCAGTGACGGGCCGACCTACGAGCAGTACTTC. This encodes CASSDGPTYEQYF.

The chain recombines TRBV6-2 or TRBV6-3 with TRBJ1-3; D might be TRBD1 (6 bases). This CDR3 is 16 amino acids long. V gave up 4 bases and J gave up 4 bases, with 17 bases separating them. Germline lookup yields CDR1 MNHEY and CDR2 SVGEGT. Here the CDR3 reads CASSWDTAKPGNTIYF. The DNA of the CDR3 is TGTGCCAGCAGTTGGGACACTGCAAAACCGGGAAACACCATATATTTT.

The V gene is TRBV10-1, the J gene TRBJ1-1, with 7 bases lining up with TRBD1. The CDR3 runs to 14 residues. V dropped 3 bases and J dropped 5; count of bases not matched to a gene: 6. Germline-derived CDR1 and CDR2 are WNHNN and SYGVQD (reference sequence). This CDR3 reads CASSDSTGNTEAFF. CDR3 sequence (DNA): TGCGCCAGCAGTGACTCGACAGGGAATACTGAAGCTTTCTTT.

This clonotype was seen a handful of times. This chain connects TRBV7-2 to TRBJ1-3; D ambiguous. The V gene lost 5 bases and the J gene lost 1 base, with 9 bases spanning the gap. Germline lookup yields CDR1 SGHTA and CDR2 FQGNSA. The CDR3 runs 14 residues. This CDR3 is CASSTGLSGNTIYF. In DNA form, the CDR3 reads TGTGCCAGCAGCACCGGACTTTCTGGAAACACCATATATTTT.